This passage covers 23 T cell receptor beta chains from one sample sequenced in a study of blood T cell repertoires in COVID-19. The protocol was immunoSEQ multiplex PCR, while the TCRdb copy is restricted to in-frame clones and leaves out a portion. The sample gives 180,000 or so clones, approximately 85% of which show up once; approximately 1.3% is in the top ten. The sequenced material came from peripheral blood. These receptors were collected from a man aged 55 to 70 who had recovered from COVID-19.

The chain couples TRBV7-2 to TRBJ2-2; 12 nucleotides match TRBD2. The CDR3 spans 17 residues. Germline values: CDR1 SGHTA, CDR2 FQGNSA. Trimming took 5 bases from V and 3 from J; bases not matched to a gene: 7. The DNA for the CDR3 is TGTGCCAGCAGCCTAACTAGCGGGGGGTCCTACACCGGGGAGCTGTTTTTT. This gives the protein CASSLTSGGSYTGELFF.

This clone occurred a few times. The V and J genes are TRBV30 and TRBJ1-1, with 7 bases matching TRBD1. CDR1 is GTSNPN, CDR2 SVGIG, per germline (reference sequence). This CDR3 contains 13 residues. Losses at the gene ends were 5 bases for V and 4 bases for J; bases not matched to a gene: 7. For the CDR3, the DNA is TGTGCCTGGGCCCGGGGACAGTCCACTGAAGCTTTCTTT. Protein sequence: CAWARGQSTEAFF.

The V gene is TRBV19, the J gene TRBJ1-5; 9 positions agree with TRBD1. This CDR3 spans 13 amino acids. Unmatched junction bases numbered 5, after V lost 7 bases and J lost 7 bases. Germline V gene lookup returns CDR1 LNHDA and CDR2 SQIVND (reference sequence). In DNA, the CDR3 is TGTGCCAGTAACGACAGGGGGAGGCAGCCCCAGCATTTT. This gives the protein CASNDRGRQPQHF.

V usage is TRBV9 and J usage is TRBJ2-3; 7 bases match TRBD2. Per germline, CDR1 SGDLS and CDR2 YYNGEE. This CDR3 has 16 residues. V trimming: 4 bases; J trimming: 6 bases; junction bases outside the gene matches: 14. The CDR3 region is CASSPRPSGWGDTQYF. DNA for the CDR3: TGTGCCAGCAGCCCCCGTCCTAGCGGATGGGGGGATACGCAGTATTTT.

The table lists this clone with a few counts. The gene calls are TRBV30 and TRBJ2-1, with D tentatively TRBD2 (5 bases). V lost 4 bases, J lost 10 bases, and 11 bases lay in between. The CDR3 is 11 amino acids. Germline CDR1 and CDR2: GTSNPN and SVGIG (reference sequence). The CDR3 here is CAWIRLAEQFF. The CDR3 DNA reads as TGTGCCTGGATACGTCTAGCCGAGCAGTTCTTC.

V is TRBV2 and J is TRBJ2-3, with 9 bases identical to TRBD2. In germline, CDR1 is SNHLY, CDR2 FYNNEI. J was trimmed by 14 bases and V by 1 base; bases with no gene match: 7. This CDR3 is built from 13 residues. This CDR3 reads CASSEEGAGGPYF. The CDR3 DNA reads as TGTGCCAGCAGTGAAGAAGGAGCGGGGGGACCGTATTTT.

The chain links TRBV18 to TRBJ1-5; perhaps TRBD1 as D (6 bases). Germline V CDR1 and CDR2: KGHSH, LQKENI. V lost 2 bases and J lost 1, with 12 bases in between. The CDR3 runs to 16 residues. In DNA form, the CDR3 reads TGTGCCAGCTCACCAAGTTCAGGGGACAGCAATCAGCCCCAGCATTTT. It encodes CASSPSSGDSNQPQHF.

The chain couples TRBV6-6 to TRBJ2-5; D remains ambiguous. CDR1 is MNHNY and CDR2 is SVGAGI in the germline V gene (reference sequence). The V gene lost 6 bases and the J gene lost 4 bases, with 9 bases spanning the gap. This CDR3 is 12 amino acids long. The CDR3 region is CASSRSGETQYF. The CDR3 DNA is TGTGCCAGCAGCCGTTCGGGAGAGACCCAGTACTTC.

This chain uses TRBV6-8 with TRBJ2-7, with D possibly TRBD1 on 5 matching bases. Germline CDR1 and CDR2: MNHGY and SAAAGT. The CDR3 has 13 amino acids. Trimming took off 2 bases at V and 3 bases at J, with 8 bases between the two ends. The CDR3, as DNA: TGTGCCAGCAGTTACCCAGACAGCTACGAGCAGTACTTC. Translated, it gives CASSYPDSYEQYF.

In regard to this clone: A much larger clone lies a single base off, so this may be a read error. V usage is TRBV27 and J usage is TRBJ1-5, with 7 bases fitting TRBD1. CDR3 length: 14 residues. The V and J ends lost 5 bases and 4 bases, in that order; junction bases with no gene match: 5. Germline lookup yields CDR1 MNHEY and CDR2 SMNVEV (reference sequence). This CDR3 reads CASSRQGGNQPQHF. Written as DNA, the CDR3 is TGTGCCAGCAGTCGACAGGGTGGAAATCAGCCCCAGCATTTT.

Comment on this clone: Different DNA sequences within this sample yield the same CDR3. V usage is TRBV30 and J usage is TRBJ1-1; tentatively, D is TRBD1 (6 bases). In germline, CDR1 is GTSNPN, CDR2 SVGIG (reference sequence). This CDR3 has 14 residues. With 3 bases removed from V and 0 bases from J, the gap between germline ends came to 11 bases. The CDR3 is CAWSPGQVNTEAFF. The DNA for the CDR3 is TGTGCCTGGAGCCCGGGACAAGTGAACACTGAAGCTTTCTTT. The entire variable domain, with the rest obtained from reference TRBV30 and TRBJ1-1, is as follows: SQTIHQWPATLVQPVGSPLSLECTVEGTSNPNLYWYRQAAGRGLQLLFYSVGIGQISSEVPQNLSASRPQDRQFILSSKKLLLSDSGFYLCAWSPGQVNTEAFFGQGTRLTVV.

V usage is TRBV4-1 and J usage is TRBJ1-1, with D possibly TRBD1 on 6 matching bases. Trimming stripped 1 base from V and 4 bases from J, with 10 bases between. The CDR3 is 14 residues long. Germline CDR1 is MGHRA and CDR2 is YSYEKL. The DNA of the CDR3 is TGCGCCAGCAGCCAAGGGGGCAGGGGCACTGAAGCTTTCTTT. Amino acids: CASSQGGRGTEAFF.

This sequence joins TRBV24-1 and TRBJ1-2; TRBD1 matches 8 bases. Germline V gives CDR1 KGHDR, CDR2 SFDVKD. Unmatched junction bases numbered 8, after V lost 5 bases and J lost 4 bases. The CDR3 has 15 residues. In DNA, the CDR3 is TGTGCCACCAGTGTTACAGGGGGGGCTTTCTATGGCTACACCTTC. Translated, it gives CATSVTGGAFYGYTF.

As to this clone: This same CDR3 is encoded by further DNA sequences in the sample. J is TRBJ1-2 and V is TRBV3-1 (or the pseudogene TRBV3-2); 7 positions match TRBD1. Germline CDR1 LGHDT, CDR2 YNNKEL (reference sequence). The CDR3 is 14 amino acids. V lost 4 bases, J lost 0 bases, and 2 bases stayed unmatched. CDR3 nucleotides: TGTGCCAGCAGCCTAGGGACAGCTAACTATGGCTACACCTTC. It codes for CASSLGTANYGYTF.

This chain uses TRBV12-3 or TRBV12-4 with TRBJ1-2; 7 bases fit TRBD1. Unmatched junction bases numbered 6, after V lost 6 bases and J lost 5 bases. The CDR3 loop spans 13 amino acids. In nucleotides, the CDR3 is TGTGCCAGCAGCGATAACAGGGGTTATGGCTACACCTTC. Residues: CASSDNRGYGYTF.

CDR3 residues: CASSVRDRGKDEQFF. The CDR3 region has the DNA TGTGCCAGCAGCGTAAGGGACAGGGGGAAGGATGAGCAGTTCTTC. The chain has TRBV7-3 and TRBJ2-1; 11 nucleotides line up with TRBD1. Trimming cost V 5 bases and J 8 bases; bases outside gene matches: 8. Germline CDR1 reads SGHTA; CDR2 reads FQGTGA. The CDR3 runs to 15 residues.

The V and J genes are TRBV6-5 and TRBJ1-6, with D possibly TRBD1 on 5 matching bases. The ends were cut back, 2 bases at V and 14 bases at J, with 19 bases in the middle. The CDR3 consists of 15 residues. CDR1 and CDR2 from the germline V gene are MNHEY and SVGAGI. CDR3 loop: CASSYGTQGGGSLHF. The CDR3 region has the DNA TGTGCCAGCAGTTACGGTACCCAGGGTGGTGGTTCCCTCCACTTT.

V usage is TRBV5-5 and J usage is TRBJ2-2, with D tentatively TRBD2 (6 bases). Germline assignment: CDR1 SGHKS and CDR2 YYEKEE (reference sequence). Trimming stripped 3 bases from V and 3 bases from J, with 15 bases between. The CDR3 runs to 16 residues. The CDR3 region is CASSSPGGVDTGELFF. CDR3 DNA: TGTGCCAGCAGCTCCCCCGGCGGGGTGGACACCGGGGAGCTGTTTTTT.

This chain joins TRBV25-1 and TRBJ2-7, with D perhaps TRBD2 (6 bases). Between the trimmed V and J ends, which lost 7 bases and 5 bases, there was a span of 15 bases. This CDR3 contains 13 residues. The germline gives CDR1 MGHDK, CDR2 SYGVNS. The CDR3 DNA reads as TGTGCCAGCACACGGGGGTCCCGCCACGAGCAGTACTTC. It encodes CASTRGSRHEQYF.

The chain employs TRBV19 and TRBJ2-6; 7 nucleotides match TRBD1. The J segment lost 7 bases and the V segment lost 7 bases, leaving 10 bases of the junction unmatched. The CDR3 contains 15 residues. Per the germline V gene, CDR1 is LNHDA and CDR2 is SQIVND (reference sequence). The CDR3, as DNA: TGTGCCAGTACCCAGATCGGGACAGAAGCCAACGTCCTGACTTTC. Its translation is CASTQIGTEANVLTF.

The chain recombines TRBV28 with TRBJ2-1, with TRBD1 matching 8 bases. Germline loops: CDR1 MDHEN, CDR2 SYDVKM. J lost 9 bases, V lost 5 bases, and 3 bases had no gene match. The CDR3 contains 12 residues. CDR3 nucleotides: TGTGCCAGCAGTGTACAGGGGGGTGAGCAGTTCTTC. Its protein is CASSVQGGEQFF.

This chain uses TRBV5-4 with TRBJ2-4; 8 bases match TRBD1. The CDR3 sequence is 14 residues long. The germline gives CDR1 SGHNT, CDR2 YYREEE (reference sequence). V shed 4 bases, J shed 8 bases, and the junction held 8 bases outside the gene matches. The CDR3 DNA reads as TGTGCCAGCAGCACACGGACAGGGTCGGACATTCAGTACTTC. It codes for CASSTRTGSDIQYF.

The genes are TRBV21-1 and TRBJ2-1; the D call of TRBD1 is as the table states it, not checked on the DNA. TRBV21-1 represents a pseudogene. The CDR3 length is 21 residues. CDR3: CASSKALRGRGLGGRGNEQFF. In DNA, the CDR3 is TGTGCCAGCAGCAAAGCGCTTAGAGGCAGGGGGCTAGGAGGTAGAGGGAATGAGCAGTTCTTC.